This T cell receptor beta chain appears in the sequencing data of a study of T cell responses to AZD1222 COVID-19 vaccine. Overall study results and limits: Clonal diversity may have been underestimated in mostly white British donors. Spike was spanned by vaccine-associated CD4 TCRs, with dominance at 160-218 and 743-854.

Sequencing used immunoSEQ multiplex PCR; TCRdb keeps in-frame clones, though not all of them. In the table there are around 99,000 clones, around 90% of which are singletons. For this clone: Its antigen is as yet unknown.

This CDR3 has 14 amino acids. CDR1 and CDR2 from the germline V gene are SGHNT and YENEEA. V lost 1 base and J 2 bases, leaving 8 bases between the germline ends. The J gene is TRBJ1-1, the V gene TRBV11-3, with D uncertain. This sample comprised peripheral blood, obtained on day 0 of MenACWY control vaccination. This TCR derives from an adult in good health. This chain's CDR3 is CASSLGGSNTEAFF. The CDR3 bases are TGTGCCAGCAGCTTAGGAGGCAGCAACACTGAAGCTTTCTTT. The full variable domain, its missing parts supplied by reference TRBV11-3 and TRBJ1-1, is EAGVVQSPRYKIIEKKQPVAFWCNPISGHNTLYWYLQNLGQGPELLIRYENEEAVDDSQLPKDRFSAERLKGVDSTLKIQPAELGDSAVYLCASSLGGSNTEAFFGQGTRLTVV.